Given below is one T cell receptor (beta chain) in context. Its cognate antigen is unknown. Sample time point: sample taken at primary tumor resection. The approximately 78 donors had untreated early-stage non-small cell lung cancer. TCRdb redid the calling of the 5' RACE reads with MiXCR, one entry per CDR3 protein. This sample carries around 8,100 distinct CDR3 sequences, around 5% of them seen once, and the ten largest clones take about 24%. The source of the sample is a study of spatial heterogeneity in lung cancer. Study details: On average, each unique TCR and UMI combination appeared more than ten times in raw reads.

Germline assignment: CDR1 DFQATT and CDR2 SNEGSKA (reference sequence). CDR3 length: 12 amino acids. Overall study findings and caveats: For expanded intratumoral alpha and beta TCRs, counts tracked tumor mutation counts.

Sequenced here: lung tumor tissue, sampled at surgery. The receptor's source is a male donor with early-stage non-small cell lung cancer. J is TRBJ2-1 and V is TRBV20-1; no clear D gene. The CDR3 loop reads CSAVGGPSEQFF. As DNA, the CDR3 is TGCAGCGCAGTCGGCGGCCCCAGTGAGCAGTTCTTC.